This TCR beta chain is from a study of blood T cell repertoires in COVID-19. Overall study context: Specimens from acute and convalescent COVID-19 originated in the United States, Italy and Spain. From T cells, B-cell-depleted T cells, or PBMCs came the material, which was cDNA or gDNA.

Clones were sequenced by immunoSEQ multiplex PCR, and TCRdb holds only the in-frame ones, with some missing. There are 190,000 or so clones in the sample; about four fifths occur only once, and less than 3% lies in the top ten. Germline lookup yields CDR1 MNHEY and CDR2 SMNVEV (reference sequence). This CDR3 has 16 amino acids. V lost 6 bases and J lost 6; bases outside the gene matches: 16. This sequence was found in a man aged 50 to 60 with active or convalescent COVID-19. Material for sequencing was peripheral blood. The chain employs TRBV27 and TRBJ1-2; 7 nucleotides line up with TRBD1. The CDR3 sequence is CASSRTLGSRGDGYTF. The DNA of the CDR3 is TGTGCCAGCAGCCGAACGTTGGGGTCCAGGGGGGATGGCTACACCTTC.